The sequence of this T cell receptor beta chain was determined in a study of CD8+ T cells in alopecia areata. V was trimmed by 2 bases and J by 5 bases, leaving 13 bases between them. Germline V CDR1 and CDR2: SGHDT, YYEEEE. CDR3 length: 14 residues. cDNA prepared by RNA extraction and subsequent reverse transcription served as the template for sequencing. Measured with immunoSEQ multiplex PCR; TCRdb has only the in-frame clones, and not every one. The table includes about 190,000 clones, roughly 60% detected once. The sample's treatment: oral pan-JAK inhibitor, 5-10 mg twice daily. The chain links TRBV5-6 to TRBJ1-2, with D possibly matching TRBD1 (5 bases). This material consisted of CD4+ T cells sorted from blood, taken at week 24, from a patient treated with tofacitinib. The sequence was collected from a human donor with alopecia areata. As DNA, the CDR3 is TGTGCCAGCAGCTTTGGTGGGACGGCTTATGGCTACACCTTC. This sequence encodes CASSFGGTAYGYTF.